This T cell receptor (beta chain) was identified in a study of cytomegalovirus exposure and HLA in healthy donors. Broader study findings: About 87% or about 30% of the time was how often most TCR beta V segments were productive, according to an earlier analysis. Analyses of presence/absence relied on an assumption of roughly uniform sequencing depth across donors. A later look showed TCR association rates differing by HLA locus, highest for DRB1 and lowest for HLA-C.

Germline V gene lookup returns CDR1 SGHTA and CDR2 FQGNSA. The CDR3 loop spans 16 amino acids. The V gene end was trimmed by 2 bases and the J gene end by 1 base; junction bases not matched to a gene: 5. On this clone itself: What it binds is not known.

PCR amplification relied on 60 Vbeta primers (plus 13 Jbeta primers). TCRdb keeps only in-frame clones here, not all; method: immunoSEQ multiplex PCR. This table holds more than 130,000 clones, over 60% found once. This clonotype was obtained from a woman aged 45-59 years in good health and CMV-seronegative. The material sequenced was PBMCs. The rearrangement links TRBV7-2 to TRBJ2-7, with 10 bases matching TRBD2. Written as DNA, the CDR3 is TGTGCCAGCAGCTTACCGGGGACTAGCGTTTCCTACGAGCAGTACTTC. Amino acid sequence: CASSLPGTSVSYEQYF.